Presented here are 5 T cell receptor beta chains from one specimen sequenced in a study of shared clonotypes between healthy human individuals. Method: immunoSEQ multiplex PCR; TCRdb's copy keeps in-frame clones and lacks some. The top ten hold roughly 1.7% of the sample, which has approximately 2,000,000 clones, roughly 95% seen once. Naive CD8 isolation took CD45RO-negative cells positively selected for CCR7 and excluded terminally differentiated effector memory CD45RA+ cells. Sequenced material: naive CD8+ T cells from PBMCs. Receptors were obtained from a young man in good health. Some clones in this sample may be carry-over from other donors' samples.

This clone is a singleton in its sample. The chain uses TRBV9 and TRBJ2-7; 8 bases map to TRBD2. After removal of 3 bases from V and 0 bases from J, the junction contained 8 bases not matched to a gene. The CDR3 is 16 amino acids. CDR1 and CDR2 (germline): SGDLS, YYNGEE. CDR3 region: CASSAFRAGVSYEQYF. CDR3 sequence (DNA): TGTGCCAGCAGCGCGTTCAGAGCGGGGGTCTCCTACGAGCAGTACTTC.

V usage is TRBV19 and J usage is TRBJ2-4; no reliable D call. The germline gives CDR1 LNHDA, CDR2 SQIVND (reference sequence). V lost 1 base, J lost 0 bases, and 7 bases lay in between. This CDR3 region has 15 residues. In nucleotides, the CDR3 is TGTGCCAGTAGTATAGGAAGTCTAGCCAAAAACATTCAGTACTTC. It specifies CASSIGSLAKNIQYF.

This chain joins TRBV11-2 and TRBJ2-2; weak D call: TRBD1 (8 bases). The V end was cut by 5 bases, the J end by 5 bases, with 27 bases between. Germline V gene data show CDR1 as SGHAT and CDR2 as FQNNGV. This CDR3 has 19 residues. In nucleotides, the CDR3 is TGTGCCAGCAGCACGCCGAGACTACAGGGGGAGGGCCAAACCGGGGAGCTGTTTTTT. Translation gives CASSTPRLQGEGQTGELFF. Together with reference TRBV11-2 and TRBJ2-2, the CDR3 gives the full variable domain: EAGVAQSPRYKIIEKRQSVAFWCNPISGHATLYWYQQILGQGPKLLIQFQNNGVVDDSQLPKDRFSAERLKGVDSTLKIQPAKLEDSAVYLCASSTPRLQGEGQTGELFFGEGSRLTVL.

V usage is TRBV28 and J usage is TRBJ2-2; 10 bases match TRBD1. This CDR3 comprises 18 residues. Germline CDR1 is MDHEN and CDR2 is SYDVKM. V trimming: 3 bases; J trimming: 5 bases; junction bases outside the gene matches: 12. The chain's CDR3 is CASSFRPGRDRGTGELFF. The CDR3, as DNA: TGTGCCAGCAGTTTTAGGCCCGGAAGGGACAGGGGAACCGGGGAGCTGTTTTTT.

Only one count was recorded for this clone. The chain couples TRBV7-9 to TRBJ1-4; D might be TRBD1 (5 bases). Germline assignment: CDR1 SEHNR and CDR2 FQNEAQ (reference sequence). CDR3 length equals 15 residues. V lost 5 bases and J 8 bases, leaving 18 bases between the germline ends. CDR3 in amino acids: CASSPSTGVEEKLFF. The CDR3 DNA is TGTGCCAGCAGCCCGAGCACGGGGGTGGAGGAAAAACTGTTTTTT.